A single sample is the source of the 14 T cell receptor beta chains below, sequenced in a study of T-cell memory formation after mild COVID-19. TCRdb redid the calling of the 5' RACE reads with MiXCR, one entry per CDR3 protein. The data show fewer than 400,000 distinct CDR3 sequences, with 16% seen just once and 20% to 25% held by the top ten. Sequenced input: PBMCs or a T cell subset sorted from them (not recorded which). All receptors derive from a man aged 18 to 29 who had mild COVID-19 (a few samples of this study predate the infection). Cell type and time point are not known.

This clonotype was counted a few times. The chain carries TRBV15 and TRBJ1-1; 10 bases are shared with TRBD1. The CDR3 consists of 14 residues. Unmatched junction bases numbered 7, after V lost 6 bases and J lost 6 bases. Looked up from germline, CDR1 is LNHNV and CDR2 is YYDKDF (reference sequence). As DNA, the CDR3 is TGTGCCACCAGGGGACAGGGGTTTAGGTCTGAAGCTTTCTTT. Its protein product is CATRGQGFRSEAFF.

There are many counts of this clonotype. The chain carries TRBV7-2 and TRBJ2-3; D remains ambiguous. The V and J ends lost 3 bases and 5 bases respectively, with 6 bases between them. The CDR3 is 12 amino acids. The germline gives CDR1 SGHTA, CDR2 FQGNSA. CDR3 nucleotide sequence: TGTGCCAGCAGCTTCCTAAGAGATACGCAGTATTTT. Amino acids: CASSFLRDTQYF. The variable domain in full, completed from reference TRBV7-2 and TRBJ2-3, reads GAGVSQSPSNKVTEKGKDVELRCDPISGHTALYWYRQSLGQGLEFLIYFQGNSAPDKSGLPSDRFSAERTGGSVSTLTIQRTQQEDSAVYLCASSFLRDTQYFGPGTRLTVL.

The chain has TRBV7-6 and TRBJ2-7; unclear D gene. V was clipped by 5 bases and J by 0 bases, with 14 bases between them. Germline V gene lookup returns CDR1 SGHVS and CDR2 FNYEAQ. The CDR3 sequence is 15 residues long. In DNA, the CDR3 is TGTGCCAGCAGCCAGTCCCAGGTCGGCTCCTACGAGCAGTACTTC. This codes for CASSQSQVGSYEQYF.

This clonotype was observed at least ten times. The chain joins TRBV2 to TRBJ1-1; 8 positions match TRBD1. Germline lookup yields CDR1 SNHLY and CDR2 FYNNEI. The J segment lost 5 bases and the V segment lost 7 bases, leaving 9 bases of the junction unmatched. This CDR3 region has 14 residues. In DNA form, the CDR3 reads TGTGCCAGCATGCCCGCAGGGGGCTGGACTGAAGCTTTCTTT. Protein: CASMPAGGWTEAFF.

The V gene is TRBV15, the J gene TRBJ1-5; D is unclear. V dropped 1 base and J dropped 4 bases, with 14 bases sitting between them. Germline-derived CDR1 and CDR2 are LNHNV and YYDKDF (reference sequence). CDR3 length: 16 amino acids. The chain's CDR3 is CATSRGRAEKNQPQHF. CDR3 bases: TGTGCCACCAGCAGAGGACGGGCAGAGAAGAATCAGCCCCAGCATTTT.

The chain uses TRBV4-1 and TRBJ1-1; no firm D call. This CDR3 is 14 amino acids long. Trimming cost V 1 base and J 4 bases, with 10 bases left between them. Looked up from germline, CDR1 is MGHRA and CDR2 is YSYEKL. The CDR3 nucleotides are TGCGCCAGCAGCCAAGGACGGCTCGTCACTGAAGCTTTCTTT. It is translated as CASSQGRLVTEAFF.

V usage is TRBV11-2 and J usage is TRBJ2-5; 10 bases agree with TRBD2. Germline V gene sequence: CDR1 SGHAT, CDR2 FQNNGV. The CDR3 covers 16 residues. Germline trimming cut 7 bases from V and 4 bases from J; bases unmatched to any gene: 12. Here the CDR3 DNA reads TGTGCCAGCACCGTAGTGGGTAGCGGGGGGCTAGAGACCCAGTACTTC. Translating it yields CASTVVGSGGLETQYF.

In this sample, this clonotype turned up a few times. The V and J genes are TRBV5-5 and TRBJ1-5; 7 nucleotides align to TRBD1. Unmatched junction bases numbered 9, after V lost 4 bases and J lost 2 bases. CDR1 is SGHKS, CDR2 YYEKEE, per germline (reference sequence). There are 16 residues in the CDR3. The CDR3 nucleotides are TGTGCCAGCAGCCGTAACAGGGGCTCAGGCAATCAGCCCCAGCATTTT. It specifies CASSRNRGSGNQPQHF.

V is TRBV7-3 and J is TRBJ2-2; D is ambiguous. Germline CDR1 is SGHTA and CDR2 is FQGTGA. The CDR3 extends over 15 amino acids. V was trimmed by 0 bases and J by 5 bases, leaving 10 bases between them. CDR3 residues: CASSLTGSETGELFF. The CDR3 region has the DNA TGTGCCAGCAGCTTAACCGGTTCCGAAACCGGGGAGCTGTTTTTT.

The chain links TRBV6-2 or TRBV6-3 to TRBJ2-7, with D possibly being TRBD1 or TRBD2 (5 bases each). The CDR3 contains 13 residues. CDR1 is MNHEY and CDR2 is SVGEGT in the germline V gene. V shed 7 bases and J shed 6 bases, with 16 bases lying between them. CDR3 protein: CASNPRTGGEQYV. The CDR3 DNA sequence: TGTGCCAGCAACCCCCGTACAGGAGGCGAGCAGTACGTC.

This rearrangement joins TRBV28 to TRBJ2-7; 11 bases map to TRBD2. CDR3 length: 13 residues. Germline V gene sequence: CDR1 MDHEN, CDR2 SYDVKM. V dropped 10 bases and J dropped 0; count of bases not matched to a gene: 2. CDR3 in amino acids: CATLAGGSYEQYV. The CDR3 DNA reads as TGTGCCACCCTAGCGGGGGGCTCCTACGAGCAGTACGTC.

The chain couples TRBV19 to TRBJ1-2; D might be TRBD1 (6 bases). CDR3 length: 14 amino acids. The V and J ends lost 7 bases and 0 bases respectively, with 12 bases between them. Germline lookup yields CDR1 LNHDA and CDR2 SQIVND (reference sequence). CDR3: CASTWDKTNYGYTF. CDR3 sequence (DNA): TGTGCCAGTACCTGGGACAAGACTAACTATGGCTACACCTTC.

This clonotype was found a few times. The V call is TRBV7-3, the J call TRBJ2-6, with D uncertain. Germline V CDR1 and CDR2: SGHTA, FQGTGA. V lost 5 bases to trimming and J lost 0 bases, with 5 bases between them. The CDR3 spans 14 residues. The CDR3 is CASSRNSGANVLTF. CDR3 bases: TGTGCCAGCAGCCGTAACTCTGGGGCCAACGTCCTGACTTTC.

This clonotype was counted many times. The CDR3 DNA follows: TGCGCCAGCAGCCAAGATCCAAGGGTCGGGGAGCTGTTTTTT. Protein product: CASSQDPRVGELFF. The rearrangement joins TRBV4-3 to TRBJ2-2; no clear D gene. CDR1 LGHNA and CDR2 YSLEER come from the germline V gene. V dropped 0 bases and J dropped 7 bases, with 9 bases sitting between them. This CDR3 has 14 residues.